This T cell receptor beta chain was sequenced for a study of brain T cells in children with intractable seizures. TCRdb keeps only in-frame clones here, not all; method: immunoSEQ multiplex PCR. The sample includes a few hundred thousand clones, nearly 95% seen only once; the top ten take about 6%. Time point noted: blood from clinic visit 5 months post-surgery; TSC patient then seizure free. The CDR3 totals 15 residues. V shed 4 bases and J shed 4 bases, with 16 bases lying between them. Per germline, CDR1 LNHDA and CDR2 SQIVND (reference sequence). This clone was counted between two and nine times. Sequencing used peripheral blood, obtained more than 4 months after surgery. V gene TRBV19 combines with J gene TRBJ1-1; TRBD1 might be the D (5 bases). The TCR comes from a boy under three years old with tuberous sclerosis and intractable seizures. The CDR3 protein is CASSRGLGPSTEAFF. In nucleotides, the CDR3 is TGTGCCAGTAGTAGGGGGTTGGGACCTAGCACTGAAGCTTTCTTT.